Sequencing of this TCR beta chain was carried out in a study of T cells in Graves' hyperthyroidism and ophthalmopathy. The study's findings and limits: Ophthalmopathy was predicted by the model a median of 6.5 months ahead of onset.

Graves' hyperthyroidism was deemed stable absent ophthalmopathy progression within 18 months. TCR beta CDR3 regions were amplified from RNA transcripts. TCR CDR3 regions were first amplified by RT-PCR with HTBI primers. TCRdb redid the calling of the multiplex PCR reads with MiXCR, one entry per CDR3 protein. Found here are nearly 750,000 distinct CDR3 sequences, 30% to 40% of them singletons; the top ten hold about a third. This CDR3 is built from 16 residues. V was cut by 4 bases and J by 5 bases, with 21 bases left in between. The germline CDR1 and CDR2 sequences are SGHRS and YFSETQ. In the case of this clonotype: Its antigen is unidentified.

The V call is TRBV5-1, the J call TRBJ1-1, with a tentative D call TRBD1 (6 bases). The specimen sequenced was blood. The receptor comes from a middle-aged woman with Graves' hyperthyroidism. CDR3 protein: CASSQDLTGGGTEAFF. Here the CDR3 DNA reads TGCGCCAGCAGCCAAGATTTGACAGGTGGAGGGACTGAAGCTTTCTTT.